This T cell receptor (beta chain) originates from a study of cytomegalovirus exposure and HLA in healthy donors. Study at large: Sequencing of about 200 million T cells in an earlier analysis found 90 million to 120 million unique TCR beta sequences.

Study-wide results and limits: The sole available immune exposure information was CMV serostatus. Later analysis showed most CMV-associated TCR beta chains appearing HLA-restricted.

Note on this clone: Antigen specificity is unknown.

PCR used 60 Vbeta primers and 13 Jbeta primers. Measured with immunoSEQ multiplex PCR; TCRdb has only the in-frame clones, and not every one. The repertoire consists of 95,000 to 110,000 clones, with 74% occurring once and the leading ten covering 11% to 15%. This TCR came from a woman in her forties in good health and CMV-seropositive. Sequenced material: PBMCs.

As DNA, the CDR3 is TGCAGCGTTGACGGGGGGACCCCGGGGACCCAGTACTTC. It is translated as CSVDGGTPGTQYF. The gene calls are TRBV29-1 and TRBJ2-5; the match to TRBD2 covers 7 bases. Germline V gene lookup returns CDR1 SQVTM and CDR2 ANQGSEA. This CDR3 has 13 residues. The J segment lost 7 bases and the V segment lost 3 bases, leaving 8 bases of the junction unmatched.